These 9 T cell receptor beta chains share one sample of origin, sequenced in a study of PD-1 blockade in classical Hodgkin lymphoma. The method was immunoSEQ multiplex PCR; TCRdb's version includes in-frame clones alone and lacks a portion of them. This table holds 43,000 or so clones, 88% found once. Every patient had relapsed following autologous stem cell transplantation, and cohorts differed in brentuximab vedotin exposure. The sequences come from peripheral blood mononuclear cells (PBMCs), collected at baseline. These receptor sequences come from a human donor with classical Hodgkin lymphoma.

The chain joins TRBV7-2 to TRBJ1-5; no definite D call. Looked up from germline, CDR1 is SGHTA and CDR2 is FQGNSA. V shed 0 bases and J shed 1 base, with 10 bases lying between them. The CDR3 extends over 16 amino acids. The CDR3 nucleotides are TGTGCCAGCAGCTTAGCAGCGGGATTCAGCAATCAGCCCCAGCATTTT. Protein: CASSLAAGFSNQPQHF.

The rearrangement joins TRBV7-3 to TRBJ2-1; D call uncertain. V lost 0 bases and J 0 bases, leaving 9 bases between the germline ends. CDR1 and CDR2 from the germline V gene are SGHTA and FQGTGA. The CDR3 extends over 16 amino acids. The CDR3: CASSLTPDLSYNEQFF. As DNA, the CDR3 is TGTGCCAGCAGCTTAACCCCGGACCTCTCCTACAATGAGCAGTTCTTC.

This clone was seen just once. The chain recombines TRBV19 with TRBJ2-3, with D unresolved. The germline CDR1 and CDR2 sequences are LNHDA and SQIVND (reference sequence). The CDR3 contains 14 residues. Trimming removed 1 base at V and 6 bases at J, with 11 bases between. CDR3 DNA sequence: TGTGCCAGTAGTATAGGGGCCCAATCCGATACGCAGTATTTT. Translating gives CASSIGAQSDTQYF.

The chain combines TRBV18 with TRBJ2-1, with 8 bases lining up with TRBD1. V lost 0 bases and J lost 4; bases outside the gene matches: 11. Germline V gene lookup returns CDR1 KGHSH and CDR2 LQKENI. The CDR3 is 18 residues long. Here the CDR3 reads CASSPPVLQGARYNEQFF. As DNA, the CDR3 is TGTGCCAGCTCACCACCGGTATTGCAGGGGGCGCGTTACAATGAGCAGTTCTTC.

The chain recombines TRBV19 with TRBJ2-1; 7 bases map to TRBD2. CDR3 length: 15 amino acids. The V gene's germline CDR1 is LNHDA and CDR2 SQIVND (reference sequence). The trim removed 7 bases at V and 0 bases at J, leaving 6 bases unmatched. The CDR3 DNA reads as TGTGCCAGTACCCACGGGAGGCCCTCCTACAATGAGCAGTTCTTC. It encodes CASTHGRPSYNEQFF.

CDR3 bases: TGTGCCAGCAGTCCCGGGACAGGGATTAGGAATGAGCAGTTCTTC. It codes for CASSPGTGIRNEQFF. The chain uses TRBV27 and TRBJ2-1; 9 bases agree with TRBD1. CDR1 and CDR2 from the germline V gene are MNHEY and SMNVEV (reference sequence). The CDR3 covers 15 residues. V lost 5 bases to trimming and J lost 7 bases; unmatched junction nucleotides: 9.

The genes are TRBV5-1 and TRBJ2-3; 7 positions match TRBD1. Germline-derived CDR1 and CDR2 are SGHRS and YFSETQ. The CDR3 is 15 residues long. V shed 4 bases and J 2 bases; nucleotides not matched to a gene: 7. The DNA of the CDR3 is TGCGCCAGCAGCCAACAGGGGTCACCCACAGATACGCAGTATTTT. It encodes CASSQQGSPTDTQYF.

This clone has a handful of counts. This chain uses TRBV6-1 with TRBJ2-7; no clear D gene. The CDR3 is 13 amino acids. Germline values: CDR1 MNHNS, CDR2 SASEGT. Trimming left V 7 bases short and J 0 bases short, with 10 bases between. Written as DNA, the CDR3 is TGTGCCAGCACAAAGGGTTTCTCCTACGAGCAGTACTTC. It codes for CASTKGFSYEQYF.

This rearrangement joins TRBV28 to TRBJ1-4; 8 positions match TRBD1. The CDR3 is 16 amino acids. Germline CDR1 MDHEN, CDR2 SYDVKM. J lost 0 bases, V lost 3 bases, and 3 bases had no gene match. Here the CDR3 DNA reads TGTGCCAGCAGTTTGACAGGGGCCCCAACTAATGAAAAACTGTTTTTT. Amino acid sequence: CASSLTGAPTNEKLFF.